Shown below are 29 T cell receptor beta chains from a single sample sequenced in a study of blood T cell repertoires in COVID-19. Profiled with immunoSEQ multiplex PCR; TCRdb holds only in-frame clones, not every one. The profile shows about 23,000 clones, 90% of them singletons. Sequences were obtained from peripheral blood. Receptors originate from a human donor in a cohort sampled during active COVID-19.

The chain joins TRBV5-1 to TRBJ1-1; D gene uncertain. CDR1 is SGHRS, CDR2 YFSETQ, per germline. The V end lost 1 base, the J end lost 3 bases, and 13 bases lay between the germline ends. The CDR3 consists of 15 residues. The CDR3 DNA follows: TGCGCCAGCAGCTTGCGGGAAGACGCGTACACTGAAGCTTTCTTT. Encoded protein: CASSLREDAYTEAFF.

This rearrangement joins TRBV6-2 or TRBV6-3 to TRBJ1-2; 9 bases are a match to TRBD1. In germline, CDR1 is MNHEY, CDR2 SVGEGT. V dropped 4 bases and J dropped 8; count of bases not matched to a gene: 8. This CDR3 comprises 14 residues. As DNA, the CDR3 is TGTGCCAGCAGTTTTGGACAGGGGCCCTTCGGCTACACCTTC. Its protein product is CASSFGQGPFGYTF.

This clone was observed once. J is TRBJ1-1 and V is TRBV19, with D perhaps matching TRBD1 (6 bases). Per germline, CDR1 LNHDA and CDR2 SQIVND (reference sequence). The CDR3 is 13 residues long. Deletions cut 8 bases from V and 5 bases from J, with 15 bases between. The chain's CDR3 is CASANTGRTEAFF. CDR3 in DNA: TGTGCCAGTGCGAATACAGGGCGTACTGAAGCTTTCTTT.

This clone appeared once. J is TRBJ1-1 and V is TRBV19; TRBD1 matches at 10 bases. Germline CDR1 LNHDA, CDR2 SQIVND (reference sequence). The CDR3 has 16 residues. The V and J ends lost 10 bases and 1 base, in that order; junction bases with no gene match: 12. The CDR3 spells CATQAPGQGPNTEAFF. CDR3 DNA sequence: TGTGCCACACAGGCACCGGGACAGGGGCCGAACACTGAAGCTTTCTTT.

The chain uses TRBV15 and TRBJ2-7, with TRBD1 matching 7 bases. From germline, CDR1 is LNHNV and CDR2 YYDKDF (reference sequence). The CDR3 contains 14 residues. The V segment lost 0 bases and the J segment 8 bases; nucleotides outside the gene matches: 7. The DNA of the CDR3 is TGTGCCACCAGCAGAGAATCCGGGGACAGTCAGCAGTACTTC. This sequence encodes CATSRESGDSQQYF.

V is TRBV27 and J is TRBJ2-7; 8 bases are shared with TRBD2. The V and J ends lost 5 bases and 6 bases, in that order; junction bases with no gene match: 6. This CDR3 contains 13 residues. CDR1 is MNHEY and CDR2 is SMNVEV in the germline V gene (reference sequence). This CDR3 is CASSVGGAVEQYF. The CDR3 nucleotides are TGTGCCAGCAGTGTCGGGGGGGCGGTCGAGCAGTACTTC.

The chain carries TRBV19 and TRBJ1-1; 9 nucleotides line up with TRBD1. This CDR3 is built from 16 residues. The V gene end was trimmed by 1 base and the J gene end by 4 bases; junction bases not matched to a gene: 7. CDR1 LNHDA and CDR2 SQIVND come from the germline V gene (reference sequence). CDR3 protein: CASSIVRTGAATEAFF. As DNA, the CDR3 is TGTGCCAGTAGTATAGTTCGGACAGGGGCGGCCACTGAAGCTTTCTTT.

The sample holds one count of this clone. This chain uses TRBV29-1 with TRBJ1-1; D is unresolved. This CDR3 region has 11 residues. Germline loops: CDR1 SQVTM, CDR2 ANQGSEA. The V end lost 5 bases, the J end lost 0 bases, and 4 bases lay between the germline ends. The CDR3 nucleotides are TGCAGCGTTCAAATGAACACTGAAGCTTTCTTT. Residues: CSVQMNTEAFF.

The chain employs TRBV3-1 (or the pseudogene TRBV3-2) and TRBJ2-1; 11 nucleotides agree with TRBD2. The length of the CDR3 is 14 residues. CDR1 and CDR2 (germline): LGHDT, YNNKEL (reference sequence). J gave up 8 bases and V 4 bases, and 4 bases lay outside the gene matches. The CDR3 DNA follows: TGTGCCAGCAGCCTTAGCGGGGGGGTCGATGAGCAGTTCTTC. Its protein is CASSLSGGVDEQFF.

This sequence joins TRBV7-2 and TRBJ1-2; D gene unclear. V gave up 1 base and J gave up 8 bases, with 17 bases separating them. Germline V CDR1 and CDR2: SGHTA, FQGNSA. The CDR3 spans 15 residues. The CDR3 region has the DNA TGTGCCAGCAGCTTAGGGAGGCGGCAGAAAGCCGGCTACACCTTC. Residues: CASSLGRRQKAGYTF.

The chain couples TRBV5-6 to TRBJ2-1; 8 nucleotides align to TRBD1. The junction had 3 bases not matched to a gene; V was cut back by 3 bases and J by 1 base. Germline lookup yields CDR1 SGHDT and CDR2 YYEEEE. This CDR3 contains 15 residues. The CDR3 loop reads CASSSGGPSYNEQFF. In nucleotides, the CDR3 is TGTGCCAGCAGCTCAGGGGGCCCATCCTACAATGAGCAGTTCTTC.

The rearrangement joins TRBV9 to TRBJ2-4, with D unresolved. Germline CDR1 is SGDLS and CDR2 is YYNGEE. The V end was cut by 0 bases, the J end by 8 bases, with 12 bases between. The CDR3 is 14 residues long. The CDR3: CASSVDFRGDIQYF. Written as DNA, the CDR3 is TGTGCCAGCAGCGTAGATTTTCGAGGTGACATTCAGTACTTC.

Only one count was recorded for this clone. The V and J genes are TRBV20-1 and TRBJ1-1; maybe TRBD1 (6 bases). The CDR3 consists of 11 residues. CDR1 DFQATT and CDR2 SNEGSKA come from the germline V gene (reference sequence). V lost 3 bases, J lost 11 bases, and 13 bases lay in between. CDR3 loop: CSARGTGWAFF. In DNA, the CDR3 is TGCAGTGCTAGGGGTACAGGGTGGGCTTTCTTT.

The gene calls are TRBV7-2 and TRBJ1-2, with TRBD1 matching over 7 bases. The ends lost 4 bases at V and 6 bases at J; junction bases unmatched: 11. Germline CDR1 is SGHTA and CDR2 is FQGNSA. The CDR3 loop spans 15 amino acids. The CDR3 nucleotides read TGTGCCAGCAGCTCCCCTCCGACAGGGAGTAATGGCTACACCTTC. It is translated as CASSSPPTGSNGYTF.

The V gene is TRBV5-1, the J gene TRBJ2-5; possible D gene TRBD1, 5 bases. Germline V CDR1 and CDR2: SGHRS, YFSETQ. The CDR3 totals 14 residues. V dropped 3 bases and J dropped 5 bases, with 14 bases sitting between them. The CDR3 protein is CASSSLTSGETQYF. The DNA of the CDR3 is TGCGCCAGCAGCTCCTTGACATCAGGGGAGACCCAGTACTTC.

The chain uses TRBV5-4 and TRBJ2-1; no definite D call. Germline V lookup: CDR1 SGHNT, CDR2 YYREEE (reference sequence). Trimming removed 2 bases at V and 8 bases at J, with 11 bases between. The CDR3 spans 13 residues. The CDR3 DNA sequence: TGTGCCAGCAGCTTCCCTAGTACCGATGAGCAGTTCTTC. It yields the protein CASSFPSTDEQFF.

This clone was counted only a few times. V gene TRBV9 combines with J gene TRBJ1-4, with TRBD1 matching over 8 bases. The CDR3 consists of 15 residues. J was trimmed by 7 bases and V by 1 base; bases with no gene match: 6. Germline-derived CDR1 and CDR2 are SGDLS and YYNGEE. The CDR3 spells CASSVSGTGSEKLFF. As DNA, the CDR3 is TGTGCCAGCAGCGTATCAGGGACAGGTAGTGAAAAACTGTTTTTT.

The table lists this clone with a few counts. The chain combines TRBV5-1 with TRBJ1-6; tentative D call: TRBD1 (5 bases). Germline loops: CDR1 SGHRS, CDR2 YFSETQ. There are 15 residues in the CDR3. The V and J ends lost 0 bases and 14 bases respectively, with 18 bases between them. This CDR3 is CASSLAGEGQSALHF. In nucleotides, the CDR3 is TGCGCCAGCAGCTTGGCCGGGGAGGGGCAGTCAGCCCTCCACTTT.

The V and J genes are TRBV5-6 and TRBJ2-5, with D possibly being TRBD2 (6 bases). This CDR3 is 15 amino acids long. Trimming took 3 bases from V and 7 from J, leaving 19 bases between them. CDR1 is SGHDT and CDR2 is YYEEEE in the germline V gene. The CDR3 here is CASSSPSGRGWTQYF. The CDR3, as DNA: TGTGCCAGCAGCTCCCCTTCGGGACGGGGGTGGACCCAGTACTTC. The full variable domain, with the rest looked up from reference TRBV5-6 and TRBJ2-5, is DAGVTQSPTHLIKTRGQQVTLRCSPKSGHDTVSWYQQALGQGPQFIFQYYEEEERQRGNFPDRFSGHQFPNYSSELNVNALLLGDSALYLCASSSPSGRGWTQYFGPGTRLLVL.

V is TRBV27 and J is TRBJ2-7; possible D gene TRBD2, 5 bases. V lost 5 bases and J lost 0, with 14 bases in between. The length of the CDR3 is 15 residues. The germline V gene encodes CDR1 MNHEY and CDR2 SMNVEV (reference sequence). CDR3 DNA: TGTGCCAGCAGTGGTTTTTACGGGGACTCCTACGAGCAGTACTTC. Residues: CASSGFYGDSYEQYF.

This clone has a single count. The rearrangement links TRBV5-4 to TRBJ2-5; 7 nucleotides align to TRBD1. Per germline, CDR1 SGHNT and CDR2 YYREEE (reference sequence). CDR3 size: 13 residues. The V segment lost 4 bases and the J segment 2 bases; nucleotides outside the gene matches: 2. The CDR3 bases are TGTGCCAGCAGCCCGGGACAGCAAGAGACCCAGTACTTC. Its protein is CASSPGQQETQYF.

The V call is TRBV9, the J call TRBJ1-2; 7 bases are a match to TRBD1. Germline CDR1 reads SGDLS; CDR2 reads YYNGEE. The CDR3 extends over 15 amino acids. V was pared by 1 base and J by 2 bases, with 5 bases of the junction left unmatched. CDR3 DNA sequence: TGTGCCAGCAGCGTAAACCGGGGACAGAACTATGGCTACACCTTC. Translated, it gives CASSVNRGQNYGYTF.

The chain links TRBV5-5 to TRBJ2-3, with D possibly matching TRBD2 (6 bases). Per germline, CDR1 SGHKS and CDR2 YYEKEE (reference sequence). V lost 4 bases, J lost 4 bases, and 13 bases lay in between. The CDR3 covers 14 residues. Here the CDR3 DNA reads TGTGCCAGCAGCCTACCGCGGGGTGCAGATACGCAGTATTTT. It yields the protein CASSLPRGADTQYF.

The chain has TRBV5-5 and TRBJ1-5; D perhaps matches TRBD1 (5 bases). The V gene's germline CDR1 is SGHKS and CDR2 YYEKEE (reference sequence). Trimming left V 0 bases short and J 1 base short, with 11 bases between. The CDR3 contains 16 residues. This CDR3 reads CASSLEARQSNQPQHF. The CDR3 bases are TGTGCCAGCAGCTTGGAGGCCCGACAGAGCAATCAGCCCCAGCATTTT.

V usage is TRBV14 and J usage is TRBJ1-1; TRBD1 is a possible D gene (6 bases). The CDR3 totals 15 residues. Germline CDR1 and CDR2: SGHDN and FVKESK. Trimming removed 4 bases from V and 1 base from J, with 13 bases in between. This CDR3 is CASSRGRQPNTEAFF. In DNA, the CDR3 is TGTGCCAGCAGCCGGGGGCGGCAACCGAACACTGAAGCTTTCTTT.

The V and J genes are TRBV29-1 and TRBJ1-5; 7 bases fit TRBD1. CDR1 is SQVTM, CDR2 ANQGSEA, per germline. The CDR3 covers 13 residues. The ends lost 6 bases at V and 1 base at J; junction bases unmatched: 3. CDR3 amino acids: CSVSGQSNQPQHF. In nucleotides, the CDR3 is TGCAGCGTCTCGGGACAGAGCAATCAGCCCCAGCATTTT.

V and J are TRBV7-2 and TRBJ2-5, with a possible D match to TRBD1 (5 bases). From germline, CDR1 is SGHTA and CDR2 FQGNSA. V shed 3 bases and J shed 5 bases, with 10 bases lying between them. This CDR3 spans 13 amino acids. CDR3 loop: CASSFGARETQYF. CDR3 bases: TGTGCCAGCAGCTTTGGGGCAAGGGAGACCCAGTACTTC.

This chain joins TRBV27 and TRBJ2-3, with D possibly being TRBD2 (5 bases). The CDR3 is 13 residues long. V was trimmed by 5 bases and J by 11 bases, leaving 17 bases between them. Germline CDR1 MNHEY, CDR2 SMNVEV (reference sequence). The DNA for the CDR3 is TGTGCCAGCAGTGCTTCTGTGAGGGTTAGGCAGTATTTT. This translates into CASSASVRVRQYF.

The chain employs TRBV5-1 and TRBJ2-1; no firm D call. V was clipped by 2 bases and J by 3 bases, with 9 bases between them. The CDR3 is made up of 14 amino acids. The germline gives CDR1 SGHRS, CDR2 YFSETQ. The CDR3, as DNA: TGCGCCAGCAGCTTCCGAGGTTTCTACAATGAGCAGTTCTTC. Translated, it gives CASSFRGFYNEQFF.